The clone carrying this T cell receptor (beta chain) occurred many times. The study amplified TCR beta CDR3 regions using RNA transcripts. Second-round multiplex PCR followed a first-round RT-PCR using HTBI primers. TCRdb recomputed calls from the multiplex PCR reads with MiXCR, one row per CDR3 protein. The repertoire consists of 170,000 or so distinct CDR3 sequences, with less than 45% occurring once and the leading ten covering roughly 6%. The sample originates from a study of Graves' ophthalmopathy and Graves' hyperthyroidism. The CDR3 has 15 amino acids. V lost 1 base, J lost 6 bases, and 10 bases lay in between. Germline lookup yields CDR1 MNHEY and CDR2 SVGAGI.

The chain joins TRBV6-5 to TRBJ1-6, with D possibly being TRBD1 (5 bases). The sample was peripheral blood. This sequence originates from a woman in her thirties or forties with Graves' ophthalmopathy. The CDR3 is CASSYFGTINSPLHF. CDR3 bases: TGTGCCAGCAGTTACTTCGGGACTATTAATTCACCCCTCCACTTT.